One and the same sample provided the 21 T cell receptor beta chains below, sequenced in a study of T cell repertoires in cytomegalovirus infection (dated by TCRdb to 2018 to 2020). Sequencer: Illumina HiSeq 1500. The raw public data were reprocessed by TCRdb itself: fastp quality trimming at Q25, MiXCR clonotype calling, in-frame beta chains only. Here each entry gathers all rows of one CDR3 protein and keeps the most common genes and DNA. In all, the sample holds a few hundred thousand distinct CDR3 sequences, and roughly a third of those were seen once. Under 20% of the sample belongs to the ten largest clones. No antigen has been assigned to these receptors. The sample's treatment or condition label, decoded: in vitro stimulation with specific CMV peptide epitopes to enrich CMV-specific T cells. The starting material was cultured PBMCs, obtained from culture after CMV antigen stimulation. All receptors derive from a human donor in good health (CMV status not recorded). Some clones in this sample may be carry-over from other donors' samples.

The chain joins TRBV4-3 to TRBJ2-5; a weak D match, TRBD1 (5 bases). Trimming pared 3 bases from V and 7 bases from J, leaving 9 bases between. Per the germline V gene, CDR1 is LGHNA and CDR2 is YSLEER. The CDR3 runs to 12 residues. CDR3 nucleotides: TGCGCCAGCAGCCACCCCACAGGGACCCAGTACTTC. Amino acids: CASSHPTGTQYF.

This clonotype was seen a few times. The chain combines TRBV27 with TRBJ1-1; D unclear. CDR3 length equals 14 residues. Germline CDR1 is MNHEY and CDR2 is SMNVEV (reference sequence). V lost 8 bases and J lost 0, with 13 bases in between. The CDR3 DNA follows: TGTGCCAGCTCAGCAGGAAAGGTGAACACTGAAGCTTTCTTT. This encodes CASSAGKVNTEAFF.

V usage is TRBV6-6 and J usage is TRBJ1-5; D gene unclear. Germline V CDR1 and CDR2: MNHNY, SVGAGI (reference sequence). This CDR3 has 15 residues. V lost 0 bases and J 3 bases, leaving 9 bases between the germline ends. CDR3 bases: TGTGCCAGCAGTTACTCGACGGGTTTCAATCAGCCCCAGCATTTT. Its protein is CASSYSTGFNQPQHF.

The chain couples TRBV19 to TRBJ2-1; 10 bases align to TRBD2. Trimming took 7 bases from V and 5 from J; bases not matched to a gene: 5. Germline CDR1 reads LNHDA; CDR2 reads SQIVND (reference sequence). The CDR3 length is 14 residues. The CDR3 nucleotides are TGTGCCAGTACCTCGGGACTAGCGAACAATGAGCAGTTCTTC. Amino acid sequence: CASTSGLANNEQFF.

The chain uses TRBV6-2 or TRBV6-3 and TRBJ1-2; D is uncertain. There are 15 residues in the CDR3. V gave up 2 bases and J gave up 4 bases, with 14 bases separating them. Germline-derived CDR1 and CDR2 are MNHEY and SVGEGT. This CDR3 is CASSYADPRAYGYTF. DNA of the CDR3: TGTGCCAGCAGTTACGCGGACCCGAGGGCCTATGGCTACACCTTC.

This clonotype was observed a few times. The rearrangement joins TRBV27 to TRBJ2-3; D not certain. The CDR3 sequence is 12 residues long. Germline lookup yields CDR1 MNHEY and CDR2 SMNVEV (reference sequence). Trimming removed 3 bases at V and 9 bases at J, with 10 bases between. DNA of the CDR3: TGTGCCAGCAGTTTCCCGCCCAAAACGCAGTATTTT. Its protein product is CASSFPPKTQYF.

The gene calls are TRBV20-1 and TRBJ1-5, with D hard to call. V lost 3 bases and J lost 0, with 9 bases in between. From germline, CDR1 is DFQATT and CDR2 SNEGSKA (reference sequence). There are 14 residues in the CDR3. CDR3 region: CSARSVYSNQPQHF. CDR3 coding DNA: TGCAGTGCTAGGTCGGTTTATAGCAATCAGCCCCAGCATTTT.

The V gene is TRBV7-2, the J gene TRBJ1-2; D unresolved. CDR1 and CDR2 (germline): SGHTA, FQGNSA. Trimming stripped 0 bases from V and 2 bases from J, with 7 bases between. The CDR3 loop spans 14 amino acids. The CDR3 loop is CASSLARENYGYTF. The CDR3, as DNA: TGTGCCAGCAGCTTAGCGAGGGAAAACTATGGCTACACCTTC.

V and J are TRBV5-1 and TRBJ2-3; TRBD2 is a possible D gene (6 bases). V lost 7 bases, J lost 0 bases, and 9 bases lay in between. The CDR3 length is 13 residues. The germline V gene has CDR1 SGHRS and CDR2 YFSETQ. CDR3 in amino acids: CASGGTSTDTQYF. CDR3 DNA sequence: TGCGCCAGCGGCGGGACTAGCACAGATACGCAGTATTTT.

CDR3 loop: CASSTSLGAGNEQYF. The CDR3 coding sequence is TGTGCCAGCAGTACCAGTTTGGGGGCAGGAAACGAGCAGTACTTC. The chain is built from TRBV6-5 and TRBJ2-7, with D possibly matching TRBD1 (6 bases). Trimming stripped 5 bases from V and 5 bases from J, with 19 bases between. The V gene's germline CDR1 is MNHEY and CDR2 SVGAGI. The CDR3 spans 15 residues.

This clonotype was counted many times. This chain uses TRBV6-2 or TRBV6-3 with TRBJ2-2; 8 nucleotides match TRBD2. The trim removed 6 bases at V and 1 base at J, leaving 10 bases unmatched. CDR1 MNHEY and CDR2 SVGEGT come from the germline V gene. CDR3 size: 17 residues. The CDR3 region has the DNA TGTGCCAGCAGAGGACTAGCTCGGGTCTGGAACACCGGGGAGCTGTTTTTT. Encoded protein: CASRGLARVWNTGELFF.

The V and J genes are TRBV4-1 and TRBJ2-7; D uncertain. The CDR3 consists of 15 residues. Germline loops: CDR1 MGHRA, CDR2 YSYEKL. Trimming shortened V by 0 bases and J by 6 bases, and 15 bases separated the two germline ends. CDR3 DNA: TGCGCCAGCAGCCAAGATACCCAGATCGACGGCGAGCAGTACTTC. Encoded protein: CASSQDTQIDGEQYF.

This clonotype showed up many times. The V gene is TRBV7-2, the J gene TRBJ2-3, with D possibly being TRBD2 (6 bases). Germline CDR1 reads SGHTA; CDR2 reads FQGNSA. The V end lost 5 bases, the J end lost 4 bases, and 10 bases lay between the germline ends. CDR3 size: 13 residues. CDR3 sequence (DNA): TGTGCCAGCAGCCCCACGGGGGCAGATACGCAGTATTTT. Encoded protein: CASSPTGADTQYF.

The chain uses TRBV7-9 and TRBJ2-1; possibly TRBD1 for D (5 bases). Looked up from germline, CDR1 is SEHNR and CDR2 is FQNEAQ (reference sequence). The V and J ends lost 0 bases and 9 bases respectively, with 9 bases between them. The CDR3 contains 13 residues. The CDR3 loop reads CASSLAAGPEQFF. The CDR3 nucleotides read TGTGCCAGCAGCTTAGCGGCAGGGCCTGAGCAGTTCTTC.

This clonotype has more than one count but fewer than ten. The chain employs TRBV27 and TRBJ1-5; 7 nucleotides match TRBD1. V gave up 5 bases and J gave up 9 bases; unmatched junction bases: 10. Germline V gene sequence: CDR1 MNHEY, CDR2 SMNVEV (reference sequence). The CDR3 loop spans 14 amino acids. Here the CDR3 reads CASSPGQANVPQHF. The CDR3 coding sequence is TGTGCCAGCAGTCCTGGACAGGCAAATGTGCCCCAGCATTTT.

This clonotype has just a few counts. This rearrangement joins TRBV6-4 to TRBJ2-7; TRBD2 agrees at 7 bases. J was trimmed by 2 bases and V by 2 bases; bases with no gene match: 3. The germline gives CDR1 MRHNA, CDR2 SNTAGT. There are 14 residues in the CDR3. CDR3 nucleotides: TGTGCCAGCAGTGACCCCACTAGCGCCTACGAGCAGTACGTC. It yields the protein CASSDPTSAYEQYV.

This clonotype was counted a few times. The CDR3 loop is CSATGVRGLRTDTQYF. DNA for the CDR3: TGCAGTGCTACCGGGGTGAGGGGGCTTCGCACAGATACGCAGTATTTT. The chain carries TRBV20-1 and TRBJ2-3, with TRBD1 identical over 7 bases. Germline-derived CDR1 and CDR2 are DFQATT and SNEGSKA (reference sequence). This CDR3 is 16 amino acids long. V lost 4 bases and J lost 1; bases outside the gene matches: 11.

The rearrangement links TRBV6-2 or TRBV6-3 to TRBJ2-1, with 8 bases that match TRBD1. This CDR3 comprises 19 residues. J gave up 0 bases and V 4 bases, and 14 bases lay outside the gene matches. Germline V CDR1 and CDR2: MNHEY, SVGEGT. In nucleotides, the CDR3 is TGTGCCAGCAGTTTTGGACAGGGTAGCGGTAAGAGCTCCTACAATGAGCAGTTCTTC. This translates into CASSFGQGSGKSSYNEQFF.

For the CDR3, the DNA is TGTGCCAGCTCTCCATCGGACAGGGGGGCCAGGTACGAGCAGTACTTC. It codes for CASSPSDRGARYEQYF. The chain employs TRBV18 and TRBJ2-7; 10 nucleotides match TRBD1. The ends lost 6 bases at V and 4 bases at J; junction bases unmatched: 12. From germline, CDR1 is KGHSH and CDR2 LQKENI. This CDR3 contains 16 residues.

This rearrangement joins TRBV27 to TRBJ2-2, with TRBD2 as a possible D gene (5 bases). Trimming pared 3 bases from V and 0 bases from J, leaving 14 bases between. The CDR3 totals 17 residues. Germline CDR1 reads MNHEY; CDR2 reads SMNVEV (reference sequence). Written as DNA, the CDR3 is TGTGCCAGCAGTTTTAATACTGACTATTCGAACACCGGGGAGCTGTTTTTT. Protein product: CASSFNTDYSNTGELFF.

The rearrangement joins TRBV6-1 to TRBJ2-7; tentative D call: TRBD2 (6 bases). The CDR3 is 15 residues long. Trimming took 8 bases from V and 3 from J, leaving 20 bases between them. Germline CDR1 reads MNHNS; CDR2 reads SASEGT. CDR3 loop: CASPGNRRGLYEQYF. Written as DNA, the CDR3 is TGTGCCAGCCCGGGGAACAGGCGGGGTCTCTACGAGCAGTACTTC.